This T cell receptor beta chain was recovered during a study of beta chain features in type 1 diabetes. Whole-study results and caveats: Moderate but significant shortening of TCRB CDR3s was recorded in all four CD4+ subsets from Type 1 diabetes patients. Still unanswered here is whether HLA type influences TCRB rearrangement.

cDNA synthesis used the whole RNA isolate, giving expressed TCRB sequences. Sequencing used immunoSEQ multiplex PCR; TCRdb keeps in-frame clones, though not all of them. This sample carries hundreds of thousands of clones, approximately 9.9% of them seen once, and the ten largest clones take 0.015%. The germline V and J ends were trimmed by 0 bases and 0 bases, with 6 bases remaining between them. There are 16 residues in the CDR3. Germline V gives CDR1 LGHNA, CDR2 YSLEER. Isolation of CD4+ naive, central memory, regulatory and stem cell-like memory cells was achieved by sorting via CD45RO/CCR7/CD25/CD127/CD95/CD27. Note on this clone: Its antigen is not identified.

This chain links TRBV4-3 with TRBJ2-6; D call uncertain. This receptor was identified in a woman aged 25 to 45 in good health. The specimen sequenced was naive CD4+ T cells from blood. The CDR3 here is CASSQEGDSGANVLTF. In DNA, the CDR3 is TGCGCCAGCAGCCAAGAGGGCGACTCTGGGGCCAACGTCCTGACTTTC.